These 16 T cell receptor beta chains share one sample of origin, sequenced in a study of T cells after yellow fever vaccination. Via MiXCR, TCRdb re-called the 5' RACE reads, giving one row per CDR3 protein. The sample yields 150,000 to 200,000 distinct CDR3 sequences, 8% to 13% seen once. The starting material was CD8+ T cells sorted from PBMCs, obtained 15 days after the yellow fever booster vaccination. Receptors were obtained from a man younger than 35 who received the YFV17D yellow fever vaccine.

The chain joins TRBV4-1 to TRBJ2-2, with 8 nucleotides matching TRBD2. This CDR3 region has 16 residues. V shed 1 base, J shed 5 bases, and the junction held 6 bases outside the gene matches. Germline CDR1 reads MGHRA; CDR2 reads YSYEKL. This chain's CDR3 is CASSQAPGGVTGELFF. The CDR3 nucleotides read TGCGCCAGCAGCCAAGCCCCGGGGGGGGTTACCGGGGAGCTGTTTTTT.

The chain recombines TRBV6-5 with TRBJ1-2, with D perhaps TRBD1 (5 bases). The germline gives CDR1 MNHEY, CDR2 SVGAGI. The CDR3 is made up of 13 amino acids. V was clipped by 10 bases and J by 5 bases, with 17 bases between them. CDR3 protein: CAISPGRSYGYTF. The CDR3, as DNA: TGTGCCATCTCACCGGGACGGTCATATGGCTACACCTTC.

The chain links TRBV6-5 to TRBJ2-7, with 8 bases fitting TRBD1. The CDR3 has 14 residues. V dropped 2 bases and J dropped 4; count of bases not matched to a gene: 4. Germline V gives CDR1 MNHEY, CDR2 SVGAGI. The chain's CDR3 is CASSYGTGVYEQYF. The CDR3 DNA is TGTGCCAGCAGTTACGGGACAGGAGTTTACGAGCAGTACTTC.

In nucleotides, the CDR3 is TGTGCCAGCAGCCCCTGGGCGGGCAGCTCCTACGAGCAGTACGTC. Translation gives CASSPWAGSSYEQYV. This chain uses TRBV27 with TRBJ2-7; D may be TRBD2 (5 bases). The CDR3 runs 15 residues. Germline CDR1 reads MNHEY; CDR2 reads SMNVEV (reference sequence). Between the trimmed V and J ends, which lost 6 bases and 0 bases, there was a span of 15 bases.

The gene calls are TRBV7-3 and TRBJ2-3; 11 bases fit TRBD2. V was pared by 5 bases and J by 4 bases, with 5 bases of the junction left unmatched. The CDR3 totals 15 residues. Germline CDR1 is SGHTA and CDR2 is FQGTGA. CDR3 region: CASSPTSGASDTQYF. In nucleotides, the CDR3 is TGTGCCAGCAGCCCGACTAGCGGGGCTTCAGATACGCAGTATTTT.

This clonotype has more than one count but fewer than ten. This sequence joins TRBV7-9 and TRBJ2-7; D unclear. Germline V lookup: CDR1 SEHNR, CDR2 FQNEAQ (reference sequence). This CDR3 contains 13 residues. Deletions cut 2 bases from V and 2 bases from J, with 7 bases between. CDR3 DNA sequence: TGTGCCAGCAGCTTAAGTTTGGCCTACGAGCAGTACTTC. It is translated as CASSLSLAYEQYF. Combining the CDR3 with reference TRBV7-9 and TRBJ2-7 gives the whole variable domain DTGVSQNPRHKITKRGQNVTFRCDPISEHNRLYWYRQTLGQGPEFLTYFQNEAQLEKSRLLSDRFSAERPKGSFSTLEIQRTEQGDSAMYLCASSLSLAYEQYFGPGTRLTVT.

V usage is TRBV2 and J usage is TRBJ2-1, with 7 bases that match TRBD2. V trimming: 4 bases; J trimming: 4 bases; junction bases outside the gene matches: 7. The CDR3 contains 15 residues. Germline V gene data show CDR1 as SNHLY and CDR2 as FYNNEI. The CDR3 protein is CASSAGPGLYNEQFF. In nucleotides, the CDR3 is TGTGCCAGCAGTGCGGGGCCGGGACTATACAATGAGCAGTTCTTC.

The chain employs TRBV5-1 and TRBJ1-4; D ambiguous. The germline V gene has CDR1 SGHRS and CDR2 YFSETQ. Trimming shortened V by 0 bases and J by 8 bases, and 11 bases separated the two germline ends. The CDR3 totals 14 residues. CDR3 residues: CASSLGTKTEKLFF. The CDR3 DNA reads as TGCGCCAGCAGCTTGGGCACCAAGACCGAAAAACTGTTTTTT.

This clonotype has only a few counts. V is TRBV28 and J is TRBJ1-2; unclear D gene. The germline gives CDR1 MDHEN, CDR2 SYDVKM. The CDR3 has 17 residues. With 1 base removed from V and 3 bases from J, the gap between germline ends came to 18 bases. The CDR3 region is CASSLLGFPSEDYGYTF. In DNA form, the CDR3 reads TGTGCCAGCAGTTTATTGGGGTTCCCGAGTGAAGACTATGGCTACACCTTC.

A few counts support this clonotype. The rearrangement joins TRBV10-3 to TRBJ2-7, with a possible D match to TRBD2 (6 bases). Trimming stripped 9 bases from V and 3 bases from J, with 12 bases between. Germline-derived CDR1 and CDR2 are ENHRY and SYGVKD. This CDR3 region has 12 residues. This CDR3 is CAIPGDLYEQYF. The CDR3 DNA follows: TGTGCCATTCCGGGGGATCTCTACGAGCAGTACTTC.

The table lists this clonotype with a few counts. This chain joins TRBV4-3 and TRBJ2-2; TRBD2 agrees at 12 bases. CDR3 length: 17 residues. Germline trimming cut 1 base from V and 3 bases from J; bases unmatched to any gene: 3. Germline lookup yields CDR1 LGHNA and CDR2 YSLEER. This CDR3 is CASSQGASGGDTGELFF. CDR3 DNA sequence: TGCGCCAGCAGCCAAGGTGCTAGCGGGGGGGACACCGGGGAGCTGTTTTTT.

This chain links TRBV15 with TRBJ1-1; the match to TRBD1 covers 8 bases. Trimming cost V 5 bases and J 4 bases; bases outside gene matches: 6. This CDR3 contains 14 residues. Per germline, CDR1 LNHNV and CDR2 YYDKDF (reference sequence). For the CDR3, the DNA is TGTGCCACCAGCGGCAGTCAGGGGGCCACTGAAGCTTTCTTT. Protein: CATSGSQGATEAFF. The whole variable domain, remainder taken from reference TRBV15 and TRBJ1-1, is DAMVIQNPRYQVTQFGKPVTLSCSQTLNHNVMYWYQQKSSQAPKLLFHYYDKDFNNEADTPDNFQSRRPNTSFCFLDIRSPGLGDTAMYLCATSGSQGATEAFFGQGTRLTVV.

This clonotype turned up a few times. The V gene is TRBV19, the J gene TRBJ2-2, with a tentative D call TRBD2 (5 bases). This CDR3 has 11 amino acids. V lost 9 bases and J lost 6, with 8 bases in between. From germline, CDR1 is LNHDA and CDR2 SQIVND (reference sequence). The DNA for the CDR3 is TGTGCCAGGAGGGAGCCCGGGGAGCTGTTTTTT. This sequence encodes CARREPGELFF.

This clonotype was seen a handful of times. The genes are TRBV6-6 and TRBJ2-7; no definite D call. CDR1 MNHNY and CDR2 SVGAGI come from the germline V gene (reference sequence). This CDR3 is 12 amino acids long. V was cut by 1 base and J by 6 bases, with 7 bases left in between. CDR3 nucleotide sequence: TGTGCCAGCAGTTACTTCTCCGGCGAGCAGTACTTC. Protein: CASSYFSGEQYF.

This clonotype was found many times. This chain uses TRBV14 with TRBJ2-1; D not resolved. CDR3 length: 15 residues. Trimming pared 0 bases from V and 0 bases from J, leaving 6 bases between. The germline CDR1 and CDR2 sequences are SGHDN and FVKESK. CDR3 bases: TGTGCCAGCAGCCAAGATATGAGCTCCTACAATGAGCAGTTCTTC. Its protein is CASSQDMSSYNEQFF.

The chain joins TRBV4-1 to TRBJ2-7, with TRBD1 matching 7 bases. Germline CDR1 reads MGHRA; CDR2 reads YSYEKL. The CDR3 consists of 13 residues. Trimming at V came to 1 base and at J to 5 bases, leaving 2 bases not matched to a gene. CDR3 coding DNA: TGCGCCAGCAGCCAAGCAGGGGGAAACGAGCAGTACTTC. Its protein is CASSQAGGNEQYF.